Shown below are 5 T cell receptor beta chains from a single sample sequenced in a study of neurological immune-mediated disorders (dated 2019 in TCRdb). Library prep was done by 5' RACE. Sequencing relied on an Illumina HiSeq 2500. The public sequencing data were trimmed at Q25 with fastp and processed into clonotypes with MiXCR by TCRdb, which kept only in-frame beta chains. One record per CDR3 amino acid sequence lists the most common genes and DNA. The sample contains approximately 38,000 distinct CDR3 sequences, 2.5% of them found a single time. Together, the top ten hold approximately 2.2% of the sample. Sequencing input: PBMCs. The receptors were sampled from a man aged 50-59 years with multiple sclerosis.

This clonotype turned up a few times. The V gene is TRBV7-6, the J gene TRBJ2-3; either TRBD1 or TRBD2 may supply D (5 bases each). This CDR3 has 17 amino acids. Germline V gene data show CDR1 as SGHVS and CDR2 as FNYEAQ. V shed 5 bases and J shed 0 bases, with 18 bases lying between them. The CDR3 DNA sequence: TGTGCCAGCAGCCCGGGACCTGAAGTCACTAGCACAGATACGCAGTATTTT. The encoded protein is CASSPGPEVTSTDTQYF.

This clonotype was seen ten or more times. The chain recombines TRBV9 with TRBJ2-7; D is undetermined. The germline V gene has CDR1 SGDLS and CDR2 YYNGEE. The CDR3 runs to 15 residues. V lost 0 bases and J lost 3, with 13 bases in between. CDR3 nucleotide sequence: TGTGCCAGCAGCGTAGTCCCAGCGCCGCTCTACGAGCAGTACTTC. Its translation: CASSVVPAPLYEQYF.

This clonotype appeared many times. This chain joins TRBV7-2 and TRBJ2-5; TRBD1 aligns across 9 bases. In germline, CDR1 is SGHTA, CDR2 FQGNSA. Trimming removed 7 bases from V and 1 base from J; junction bases left unmatched: 7. This CDR3 is built from 15 residues. CDR3 region: CASNTGQGPQETQYF. DNA for the CDR3: TGTGCCAGCAACACCGGACAGGGGCCCCAAGAGACCCAGTACTTC.

This clonotype was picked up many times. The chain recombines TRBV2 with TRBJ1-3; D perhaps matches TRBD1 (5 bases). CDR1 SNHLY and CDR2 FYNNEI come from the germline V gene. CDR3 length equals 15 residues. V was cut by 8 bases and J by 4 bases, with 18 bases left in between. CDR3 nucleotides: TGTGCCAGCGGCGGGCAGGGCTCATCCGGAAACACCATATATTTT. Translated, it gives CASGGQGSSGNTIYF.

A few counts support this clonotype. A much bigger clone sits one base away, suggesting this may be a read error. This chain links TRBV12-3 or TRBV12-4 with TRBJ1-1; the D is unclear. This CDR3 region has 14 residues. DNA for the CDR3: TGTGCCAACAGTTTAGGGCATCTGAACACTGAAGCTTTCTTT. It yields the protein CANSLGHLNTEAFF.